The text below deals with one T cell receptor beta chain. These data originate in a study of T-cell memory formation after mild COVID-19. The wider study: Clustering of TCRs was largely donor specific.

TCRdb re-analysed the 5' RACE reads in MiXCR, keeping a single row per CDR3 protein. The sample lists 500,000 to 650,000 distinct CDR3 sequences, about 20% occurring once. Germline assignment: CDR1 MNHEY and CDR2 SVGEGT. This CDR3 has 12 amino acids. Deletions cut 5 bases from V and 14 bases from J, with 16 bases between. This sequence was found in an adult woman who had mild COVID-19 (a few samples of this study predate the infection). Cell type and time point are not known. Sequencing was performed on PBMCs or a T cell subset sorted from them (not recorded which). This chain uses TRBV6-2 or TRBV6-3 with TRBJ2-1; D is possibly TRBD1 (6 bases). As DNA, the CDR3 is TGTGCCAGCAGTAACCCAGGGGCGGGCGAGTTCTTC. It encodes CASSNPGAGEFF.